This T cell receptor beta chain was recorded in a study of cytomegalovirus exposure and HLA in healthy donors. At the level of the study: In an early release, HLA-typed donors contributed tens of millions of unique TCR sequences. Study observations and caveats: In a later analysis, HLA-C alleles had the fewest associated TCRs, DRB1 alleles the most. When a later analysis was performed, an Asian-associated ancestry cluster reportedly had fewer N-insertions than the approximately 700-donor mean.

Turning to this clone: Its antigen remains unknown.

PCR primers comprised 60 Vbeta and 13 Jbeta primers. The data were produced by immunoSEQ multiplex PCR, yet TCRdb's version contains in-frame clones alone and is incomplete. This sample's table reports 90,000 to 130,000 clones. This clonotype originated in a man aged 35-49 years in good health and CMV-seropositive. Sequencing input: PBMCs.

The CDR3 DNA sequence: TGTGCCAGCAGTTTTTGGCAGGGCTCCTACGAGCAGTACTTC. Translating it yields CASSFWQGSYEQYF. The J gene is TRBJ2-7, the V gene TRBV28; the D gene is possibly TRBD1 (5 bases). From germline, CDR1 is MDHEN and CDR2 SYDVKM. There are 14 residues in the CDR3. Trimming took 3 bases from V and 0 from J, leaving 9 bases between them.